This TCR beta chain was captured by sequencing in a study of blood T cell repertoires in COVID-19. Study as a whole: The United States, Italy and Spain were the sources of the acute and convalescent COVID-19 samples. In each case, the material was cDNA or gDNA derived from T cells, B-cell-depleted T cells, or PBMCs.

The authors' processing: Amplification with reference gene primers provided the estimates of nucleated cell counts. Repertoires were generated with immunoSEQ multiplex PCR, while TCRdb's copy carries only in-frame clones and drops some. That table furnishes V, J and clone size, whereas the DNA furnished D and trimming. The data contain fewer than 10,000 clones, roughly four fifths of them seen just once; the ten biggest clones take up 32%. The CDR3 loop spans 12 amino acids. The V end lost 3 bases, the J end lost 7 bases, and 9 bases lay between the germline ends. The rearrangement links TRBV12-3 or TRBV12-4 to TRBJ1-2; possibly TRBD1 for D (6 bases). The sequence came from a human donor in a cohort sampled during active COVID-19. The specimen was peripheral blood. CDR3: CASSFSGAGYTF. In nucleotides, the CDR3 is TGTGCCAGCAGTTTCTCAGGGGCTGGCTACACCTTC.